Sequencing of this T cell receptor (beta chain) was carried out in a study of blood T cells in healthy people across ages. A second about 6 to 11 cycle PCR used barcoded and J-beta primers. A single record per CDR3 protein comes from TCRdb applying MiXCR to the 5' RACE reads. The table records 2 million or so distinct CDR3 sequences, around half of them present only once. This clonotype originated in a woman aged 40 to 50 in good health. Sequencing input: blood.

In DNA form, the CDR3 reads TGCAGTGCTAGAGATCGAGGACTATCACAAGAGACCCAGTACTTC. This encodes CSARDRGLSQETQYF. The genes are TRBV20-1 and TRBJ2-5; a possible D gene is TRBD2 (6 bases). This CDR3 contains 15 residues. Germline V lookup: CDR1 DFQATT, CDR2 SNEGSKA (reference sequence). Deletions cut 0 bases from V and 2 bases from J, with 13 bases between.